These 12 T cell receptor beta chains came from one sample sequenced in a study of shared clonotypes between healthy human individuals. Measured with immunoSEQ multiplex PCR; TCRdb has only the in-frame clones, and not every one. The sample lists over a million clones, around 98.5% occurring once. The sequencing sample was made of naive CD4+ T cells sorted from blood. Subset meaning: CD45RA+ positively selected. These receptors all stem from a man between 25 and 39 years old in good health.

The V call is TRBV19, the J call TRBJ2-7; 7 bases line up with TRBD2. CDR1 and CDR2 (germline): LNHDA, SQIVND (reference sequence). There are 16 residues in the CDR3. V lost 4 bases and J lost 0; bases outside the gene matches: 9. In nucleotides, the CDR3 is TGTGCCAGTAGTACCACCCGACTAGCCAACTCCTACGAGCAGTACTTC. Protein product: CASSTTRLANSYEQYF.

The CDR3 here is CASSPRLGGGANVLTF. The CDR3 nucleotides read TGTGCCAGCAGCCCCCGACTAGGGGGCGGGGCCAACGTCCTGACTTTC. The chain couples TRBV7-8 to TRBJ2-6, with D possibly TRBD1 on 7 matching bases. Germline V gene data show CDR1 as SGHVS and CDR2 as FQNEAQ. The V end was cut by 5 bases, the J end by 4 bases, with 15 bases between. The CDR3 length is 16 residues.

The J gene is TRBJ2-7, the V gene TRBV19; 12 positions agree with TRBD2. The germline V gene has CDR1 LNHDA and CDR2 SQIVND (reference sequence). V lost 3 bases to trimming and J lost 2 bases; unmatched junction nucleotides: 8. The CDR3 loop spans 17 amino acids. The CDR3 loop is CASSIQRTSGTTYEQYF. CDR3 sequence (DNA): TGTGCCAGTAGTATCCAACGGACTAGCGGGACCACCTACGAGCAGTACTTC.

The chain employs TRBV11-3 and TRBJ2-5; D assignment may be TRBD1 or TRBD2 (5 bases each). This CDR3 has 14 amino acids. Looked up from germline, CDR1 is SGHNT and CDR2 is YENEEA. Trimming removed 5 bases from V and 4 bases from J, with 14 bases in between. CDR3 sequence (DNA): TGTGCCAGCAGCACCCGGGGCGCGCCAGAGACCCAGTACTTC. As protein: CASSTRGAPETQYF.

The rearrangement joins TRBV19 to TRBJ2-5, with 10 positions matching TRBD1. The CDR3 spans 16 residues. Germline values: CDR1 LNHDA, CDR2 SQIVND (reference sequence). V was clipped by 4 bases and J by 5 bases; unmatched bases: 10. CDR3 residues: CASSTGPGQGMETQYF. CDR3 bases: TGTGCCAGTAGTACGGGCCCGGGACAGGGGATGGAGACCCAGTACTTC.

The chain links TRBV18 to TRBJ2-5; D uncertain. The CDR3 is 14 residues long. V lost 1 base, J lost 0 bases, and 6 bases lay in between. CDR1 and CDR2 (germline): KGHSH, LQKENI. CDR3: CASSPLRDQETQYF. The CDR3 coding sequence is TGTGCCAGCTCACCACTAAGGGACCAAGAGACCCAGTACTTC. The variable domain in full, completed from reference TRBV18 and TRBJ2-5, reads NAGVMQNPRHLVRRRGQEARLRCSPMKGHSHVYWYRQLPEEGLKFMVYLQKENIIDESGMPKERFSAEFPKEGPSILRIQQVVRGDSAAYFCASSPLRDQETQYFGPGTRLLVL.

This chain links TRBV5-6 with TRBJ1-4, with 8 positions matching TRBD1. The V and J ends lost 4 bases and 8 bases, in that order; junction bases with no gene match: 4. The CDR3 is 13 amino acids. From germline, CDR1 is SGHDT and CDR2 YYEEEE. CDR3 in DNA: TGTGCCAGCAGCCGGGACAGGAACGAAAAACTGTTTTTT. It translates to CASSRDRNEKLFF.

The CDR3 region has the DNA TGTGCCAGCAAACTAGCGGTTTACAATGAGCAGTTCTTC. This sequence encodes CASKLAVYNEQFF. The chain carries TRBV2 and TRBJ2-1; 8 positions agree with TRBD2. The CDR3 is 13 residues long. V was clipped by 7 bases and J by 4 bases; unmatched bases: 3. CDR1 SNHLY and CDR2 FYNNEI come from the germline V gene.

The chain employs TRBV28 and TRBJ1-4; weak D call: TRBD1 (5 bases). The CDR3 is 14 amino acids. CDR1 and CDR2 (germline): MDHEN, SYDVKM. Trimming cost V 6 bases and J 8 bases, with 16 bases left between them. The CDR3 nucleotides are TGTGCCAGCAGCCGCGAGGGGCGAAGGGAAAAACTGTTTTTT. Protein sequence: CASSREGRREKLFF.

This CDR3 reads CASSRTSGSLYEQYF. The CDR3 nucleotides are TGTGCCAGCAGCAGGACTAGCGGGAGCTTGTACGAGCAGTACTTC. The gene calls are TRBV11-2 and TRBJ2-7, with 13 nucleotides matching TRBD2. Germline loops: CDR1 SGHAT, CDR2 FQNNGV. This CDR3 has 15 amino acids. V shed 5 bases, J shed 4 bases, and the junction held 5 bases outside the gene matches.

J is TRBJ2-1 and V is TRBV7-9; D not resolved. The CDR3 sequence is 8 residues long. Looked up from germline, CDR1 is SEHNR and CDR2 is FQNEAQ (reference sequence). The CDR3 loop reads CVAGEQFF. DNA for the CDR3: TGTGTCGCCGGCGAGCAGTTCTTC.

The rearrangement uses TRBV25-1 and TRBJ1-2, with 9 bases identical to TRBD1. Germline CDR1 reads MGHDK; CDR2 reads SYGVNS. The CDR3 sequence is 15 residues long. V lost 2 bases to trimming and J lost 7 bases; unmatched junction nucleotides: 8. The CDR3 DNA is TGTGCCAGCAGTGAACAGACAGGGGGATATCGTGGCTACACCTTC. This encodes CASSEQTGGYRGYTF.